This TCR beta chain stems from a study of CD8 T cells in ankylosing spondylitis. Researchers built TCR beta libraries using quantitative 5'-RACE with molecular barcodes. TCRdb itself ran the 5' RACE reads through MiXCR, one entry per CDR3 protein. The repertoire holds just under 350,000 distinct CDR3 sequences, with roughly 15% as singletons. This TCR derives from a male donor with ankylosing spondylitis or in good health (not recorded which). Sequences were obtained from blood, either unsorted or a sorted T cell fraction (not recorded which).

The CDR3: CSASQKAGGSGELFF. The CDR3 coding sequence is TGCAGTGCTTCACAAAAAGCGGGAGGGTCCGGGGAGCTGTTTTTT. V usage is TRBV20-1 and J usage is TRBJ2-2; 10 bases line up with TRBD2. The J segment lost 6 bases and the V segment lost 5 bases, leaving 9 bases of the junction unmatched. In germline, CDR1 is DFQATT, CDR2 SNEGSKA (reference sequence). CDR3 length: 15 amino acids.